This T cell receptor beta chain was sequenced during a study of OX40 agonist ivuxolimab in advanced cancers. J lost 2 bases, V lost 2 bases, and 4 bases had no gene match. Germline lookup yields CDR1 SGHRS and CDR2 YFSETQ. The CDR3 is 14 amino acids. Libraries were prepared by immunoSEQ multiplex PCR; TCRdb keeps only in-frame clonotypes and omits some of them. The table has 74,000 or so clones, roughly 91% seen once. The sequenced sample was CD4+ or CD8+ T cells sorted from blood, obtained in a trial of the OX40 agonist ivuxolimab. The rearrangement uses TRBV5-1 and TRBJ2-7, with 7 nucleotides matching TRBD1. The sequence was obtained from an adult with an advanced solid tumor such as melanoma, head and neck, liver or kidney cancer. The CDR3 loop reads CASSFRQGTYEQYF. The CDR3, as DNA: TGCGCCAGCAGCTTTAGACAGGGCACCTACGAGCAGTACTTC.